These 31 T cell receptor beta chains were all obtained from the same sample, sequenced in a study of early T cells in non-severe SARS-CoV-2 infection. TCRdb independently ran MiXCR on the 5' RACE reads; one entry per CDR3 protein. The repertoire holds 15,000 to 25,000 distinct CDR3 sequences, with roughly 4.4% as singletons. The sample comprised whole blood. These receptors were taken from an adult who was a healthcare worker with PCR-confirmed SARS-CoV-2 infection or an uninfected control (not recorded which).

This clonotype has at least ten counts. The rearrangement links TRBV4-1 to TRBJ1-1; unclear D gene. The V and J ends lost 1 base and 2 bases respectively, with 11 bases between them. The CDR3 totals 15 residues. The germline CDR1 and CDR2 sequences are MGHRA and YSYEKL. The CDR3 region is CASSQGPRGNTEAFF. The DNA of the CDR3 is TGCGCCAGCAGCCAAGGGCCCCGGGGAAACACTGAAGCTTTCTTT.

This clonotype appeared many times. A junction boundary mismatches the germline segment, possibly from a read error. The chain uses TRBV20-1 and TRBJ2-5; tentatively, D is TRBD1 (6 bases). The germline CDR1 and CDR2 sequences are DFQATT and SNEGSKA (reference sequence). The CDR3 loop spans 14 amino acids. The DNA of the CDR3 is TGCAGTGCTGGAGACAGGACGAGCCAAGAGACCCAGTACTTC. Translation gives CSAGDRTSQETQYF.

This clonotype was seen ten or more times. The chain links TRBV27 to TRBJ2-7; D unclear. The germline V and J ends were trimmed by 5 bases and 5 bases, with 13 bases remaining between them. CDR3 length: 13 amino acids. Per germline, CDR1 MNHEY and CDR2 SMNVEV (reference sequence). For the CDR3, the DNA is TGTGCCAGCAGTGGTAGTGAGGTCCACGAGCAGTACTTC. Translating gives CASSGSEVHEQYF.

The sample holds many counts of this clonotype. This rearrangement joins TRBV7-2 to TRBJ2-7; TRBD1 agrees at 7 bases. The germline CDR1 and CDR2 sequences are SGHTA and FQGNSA. The CDR3 has 13 amino acids. Trimming removed 4 bases from V and 7 bases from J; junction bases left unmatched: 7. The CDR3 DNA reads as TGTGCCAGCAGCTGGCCAGGGGGTCGGGAGCAGTACTTC. Translating it yields CASSWPGGREQYF. The complete variable domain, with remaining parts taken from reference TRBV7-2 and TRBJ2-7, reads GAGVSQSPSNKVTEKGKDVELRCDPISGHTALYWYRQSLGQGLEFLIYFQGNSAPDKSGLPSDRFSAERTGGSVSTLTIQRTQQEDSAVYLCASSWPGGREQYFGPGTRLTVT.

This chain's CDR3 is CASSRTGVGTEAFF. In nucleotides, the CDR3 is TGTGCCAGCTCACGAACAGGGGTGGGCACTGAAGCTTTCTTT. The chain combines TRBV18 with TRBJ1-1; TRBD1 aligns across 7 bases. The germline CDR1 and CDR2 sequences are KGHSH and LQKENI. The CDR3 has 14 amino acids. The V gene end was trimmed by 4 bases and the J gene end by 4 bases; junction bases not matched to a gene: 6.

This clonotype was seen ten or more times. The chain has TRBV14 and TRBJ2-5; 7 positions agree with TRBD1. Trimming took 0 bases from V and 5 from J; bases not matched to a gene: 12. The CDR3 totals 17 residues. In germline, CDR1 is SGHDN, CDR2 FVKESK. CDR3 loop: CASSQEKPGQNSETQYF. The CDR3 nucleotides read TGTGCCAGCAGCCAAGAGAAGCCGGGACAGAATTCGGAGACCCAGTACTTC. Variable domain in full (rest from reference TRBV14 and TRBJ2-5): EAGVTQFPSHSVIEKGQTVTLRCDPISGHDNLYWYRRVMGKEIKFLLHFVKESKQDESGMPNNRFLAERTGGTYSTLKVQPAELEDSGVYFCASSQEKPGQNSETQYFGPGTRLLVL.

Worth noting for this clonotype: This may be a read error, as it is one base from a much larger clone. The chain combines TRBV7-9 with TRBJ2-1; D is uncertain. Germline loops: CDR1 SEHNR, CDR2 FQNEAQ (reference sequence). The V end was cut by 8 bases, the J end by 6 bases, with 17 bases between. This CDR3 comprises 14 residues. CDR3: CASGVGVTGNEQFF. The CDR3 region has the DNA TGTGCCAGCGGCGTTGGTGTAACGGGCAATGAGCAGTTCTTC.

This clonotype was counted at least ten times. This sequence joins TRBV28 and TRBJ2-1, with D perhaps matching TRBD2 (6 bases). Trimming pared 4 bases from V and 3 bases from J, leaving 13 bases between. From germline, CDR1 is MDHEN and CDR2 SYDVKM. CDR3 size: 15 residues. The DNA for the CDR3 is TGTGCCAGCAGTTCAGCGGGCTTGGACTACAATGAGCAGTTCTTC. Its translation is CASSSAGLDYNEQFF.

This clonotype was found many times. This chain links TRBV12-3 or TRBV12-4 with TRBJ2-7; D is perhaps TRBD1 or TRBD2 (6 bases each). This CDR3 has 13 residues. V shed 1 base and J shed 7 bases, with 11 bases lying between them. The CDR3 reads CASSLEGGWEQYF. In DNA form, the CDR3 reads TGTGCCAGCAGTTTAGAAGGGGGGTGGGAGCAGTACTTC.

This clonotype has at least ten counts. The V call is TRBV29-1, the J call TRBJ2-7; 10 bases line up with TRBD1. CDR3 size: 17 residues. The V segment lost 0 bases and the J segment 7 bases; nucleotides outside the gene matches: 15. Germline values: CDR1 SQVTM, CDR2 ANQGSEA. The CDR3 bases are TGCAGCGTTGAAGATCAGCTGGGGACAGGGGAACGACGAGAGCAGTACTTC. Translated: CSVEDQLGTGERREQYF.

This clonotype is labeled as medium-sized. J is TRBJ1-5 and V is TRBV11-1, with D tentatively TRBD1 (5 bases). The ends were cut back, 1 base at V and 5 bases at J, with 6 bases in the middle. CDR3 size: 13 residues. CDR1 is SGHAT and CDR2 is FQDESV in the germline V gene (reference sequence). The CDR3, as DNA: TGTGCCAGCAGCTTAGGCAGGGATCAGCCCCAGCATTTT. Residues: CASSLGRDQPQHF.

CDR3 amino acids: CSAFYRGLYEQYF. CDR3 in DNA: TGCAGTGCTTTCTACAGGGGGCTGTACGAGCAGTACTTC. V and J are TRBV20-1 and TRBJ2-7, with 9 bases fitting TRBD1. Losses at the gene ends were 5 bases for V and 4 bases for J; bases not matched to a gene: 6. Germline V lookup: CDR1 DFQATT, CDR2 SNEGSKA (reference sequence). The CDR3 is 13 amino acids.

The sample holds many counts of this clonotype. The genes are TRBV10-3 and TRBJ2-5, with D uncertain. Trimming took off 3 bases at V and 5 bases at J, with 4 bases between the two ends. Germline CDR1 reads ENHRY; CDR2 reads SYGVKD. The CDR3 is 11 amino acids. The CDR3 protein is CAISEGETQYF. The CDR3, as DNA: TGTGCCATCAGTGAAGGGGAGACCCAGTACTTC.

There are many counts of this clonotype. J is TRBJ2-1 and V is TRBV7-2; D gene ambiguous. V shed 7 bases and J shed 0 bases, with 19 bases lying between them. CDR3 length equals 17 residues. Per germline, CDR1 SGHTA and CDR2 FQGNSA. This CDR3 is CASTDLFPRPSYNEQFF. In DNA, the CDR3 is TGTGCCAGCACTGATCTGTTCCCGCGACCCTCCTACAATGAGCAGTTCTTC.

This clonotype occurred many times. The chain joins TRBV5-1 to TRBJ2-7, with D perhaps matching TRBD2 (6 bases). The CDR3 is 15 amino acids. Germline lookup yields CDR1 SGHRS and CDR2 YFSETQ. Trimming stripped 4 bases from V and 4 bases from J, with 18 bases between. The CDR3 sequence is CASSQLSGTAYEQYF. CDR3 coding DNA: TGCGCCAGCAGCCAGCTATCCGGGACTGCGTACGAGCAGTACTTC.

Judged by abundance, this clonotype is large. The V call is TRBV7-2, the J call TRBJ1-1, with 7 positions matching TRBD1. The CDR3 consists of 14 residues. CDR1 is SGHTA and CDR2 is FQGNSA in the germline V gene. The V gene end was trimmed by 4 bases and the J gene end by 4 bases; junction bases not matched to a gene: 6. The CDR3 sequence is CASSSHGTVTEAFF. CDR3 nucleotide sequence: TGTGCCAGCAGCTCCCACGGGACAGTCACTGAAGCTTTCTTT.

This clonotype was counted many times. J is TRBJ2-3 and V is TRBV6-5, with D tentatively TRBD1 (5 bases). The CDR3 is made up of 13 amino acids. Germline CDR1 and CDR2: MNHEY and SVGAGI. Trimming removed 6 bases at V and 8 bases at J, with 15 bases between. The CDR3 sequence is CASRQVFSGTQYF. Written as DNA, the CDR3 is TGTGCCAGCAGACAGGTTTTTTCGGGTACGCAGTATTTT.

This clonotype is medium-sized by share. This chain connects TRBV18 to TRBJ2-7; TRBD1 matches 7 bases. The CDR3 consists of 17 residues. Germline lookup yields CDR1 KGHSH and CDR2 LQKENI. V gave up 1 base and J gave up 2 bases; unmatched junction bases: 11. CDR3 in DNA: TGTGCCAGCTCACCACTACCCCGACAGGGCAGTACCTACGAGCAGTACTTC. Its translation is CASSPLPRQGSTYEQYF.

This clonotype was seen repeatedly, ten times or more. The chain carries TRBV7-2 and TRBJ1-5; D might be TRBD1 (5 bases). CDR1 is SGHTA, CDR2 FQGNSA, per germline. This CDR3 is 13 amino acids long. V was trimmed by 6 bases and J by 5 bases, leaving 11 bases between them. For the CDR3, the DNA is TGTGCCAGCAGTCCCTGGGGGGATCAGCCCCAGCATTTT. Translated: CASSPWGDQPQHF.

This clonotype was counted many times. V is TRBV25-1 and J is TRBJ2-4; 8 bases map to TRBD1. Trimming took 6 bases from V and 3 from J; bases not matched to a gene: 4. CDR3 size: 14 residues. Per the germline V gene, CDR1 is MGHDK and CDR2 is SYGVNS. The CDR3 DNA is TGTGCCAGCAGCGAGACAGGGGACAAAAACATTCAGTACTTC. Protein: CASSETGDKNIQYF.

This clonotype was detected only a few times. The chain couples TRBV20-1 to TRBJ2-5, with 7 bases identical to TRBD1. Germline V CDR1 and CDR2: DFQATT, SNEGSKA (reference sequence). The V segment lost 1 base and the J segment 4 bases; nucleotides outside the gene matches: 3. The CDR3 length is 13 residues. The CDR3 DNA sequence: TGCAGTGCTAGAGGACAGGGAAGAGAGACCCAGTACTTC. Protein product: CSARGQGRETQYF.

This clonotype was recorded at least ten times. Being one base from a much bigger clone, this may be a read error. The chain joins TRBV20-1 to TRBJ1-3, with TRBD1 matching 11 bases. The CDR3 runs 15 residues. Germline-derived CDR1 and CDR2 are DFQATT and SNEGSKA (reference sequence). The chain's CDR3 is CSAKDRGRSENTIYF. For the CDR3, the DNA is TGCAGTGCTAAGGACAGGGGGCGATCTGAAAACACCATATATTTT.

This clonotype appeared many times. CDR3 residues: CASSSDGLLNNEQFF. The CDR3 nucleotides are TGTGCCAGCAGCTCCGACGGACTACTGAACAATGAGCAGTTCTTC. The chain joins TRBV5-4 to TRBJ2-1, with D possibly matching TRBD2 (6 bases). CDR1 is SGHNT, CDR2 YYREEE, per germline (reference sequence). The CDR3 runs 15 residues. V gave up 3 bases and J gave up 5 bases, with 15 bases separating them.

This clonotype came up many times. CDR3 loop: CASSTWIHEQFF. CDR3 coding DNA: TGTGCCAGCAGCACCTGGATCCATGAGCAGTTCTTC. The chain has TRBV6-2 or TRBV6-3 and TRBJ2-1; D gene uncertain. The ends were cut back, 6 bases at V and 8 bases at J, with 11 bases in the middle. The CDR3 is 12 residues long. Looked up from germline, CDR1 is MNHEY and CDR2 is SVGEGT.

In this sample, this clonotype is medium-sized. This chain uses TRBV27 with TRBJ2-1; 7 bases are a match to TRBD1. CDR3 length: 13 amino acids. Trimming removed 5 bases from V and 9 bases from J; junction bases left unmatched: 7. Germline lookup yields CDR1 MNHEY and CDR2 SMNVEV (reference sequence). CDR3 region: CASSTYRGFEQFF. The DNA for the CDR3 is TGTGCCAGCAGTACCTACAGGGGTTTTGAGCAGTTCTTC.

At least ten counts were recorded for this clonotype. V gene TRBV5-4 combines with J gene TRBJ1-6; tentatively, D is TRBD1 (5 bases). CDR1 and CDR2 from the germline V gene are SGHNT and YYREEE (reference sequence). Trimming pared 9 bases from V and 9 bases from J, leaving 28 bases between. The CDR3 has 17 amino acids. CDR3 bases: TGTGCCACTTTAAGGGACGGGGAGCCCTCCTTCGGTTCACCCCTCCACTTT. Translating it yields CATLRDGEPSFGSPLHF.

This clonotype showed up many times. This chain links TRBV11-3 with TRBJ2-7, with TRBD1 matching over 10 bases. V was clipped by 1 base and J by 5 bases; unmatched bases: 2. The CDR3 totals 14 residues. Germline lookup yields CDR1 SGHNT and CDR2 YENEEA. In DNA form, the CDR3 reads TGTGCCAGCAGCTTAGGACAGGGGGCCGACGAGCAGTACTTC. Encoded protein: CASSLGQGADEQYF.

The sample holds many counts of this clonotype. The chain joins TRBV7-9 to TRBJ1-2; unclear D gene. V shed 0 bases and J shed 8 bases, with 10 bases lying between them. This CDR3 is built from 13 residues. The germline CDR1 and CDR2 sequences are SEHNR and FQNEAQ (reference sequence). The CDR3 DNA reads TGTGCCAGCAGCTTAGCGGGTACGGGAGGCTACACCTTC. This gives the protein CASSLAGTGGYTF.

This clonotype was seen ten or more times. Here the CDR3 reads CASSLSPPEVYGYTF. The CDR3 DNA reads as TGTGCCAGCAGCTTATCACCGCCAGAAGTCTATGGCTACACCTTC. V is TRBV7-3 and J is TRBJ1-2, with no clear D. CDR3 size: 15 residues. CDR1 is SGHTA and CDR2 is FQGTGA in the germline V gene. The ends were cut back, 2 bases at V and 4 bases at J, with 14 bases in the middle.

This clonotype was found a few times. The V gene is TRBV30, the J gene TRBJ1-6; TRBD1 agrees at 7 bases. Germline trimming cut 2 bases from V and 10 bases from J; bases unmatched to any gene: 11. Germline values: CDR1 GTSNPN, CDR2 SVGIG (reference sequence). The CDR3 has 15 amino acids. CDR3 nucleotide sequence: TGTGCCTGGAGTCCCGGGACAGTCTCCTCATCACCCCTCCACTTT. Translated: CAWSPGTVSSSPLHF. The full variable domain, completed using reference TRBV30 and TRBJ1-6, is SQTIHQWPATLVQPVGSPLSLECTVEGTSNPNLYWYRQAAGRGLQLLFYSVGIGQISSEVPQNLSASRPQDRQFILSSKKLLLSDSGFYLCAWSPGTVSSSPLHFGNGTRLTVT.

This clonotype appeared many times. The chain recombines TRBV18 with TRBJ1-1; 7 nucleotides align to TRBD1. CDR3 length equals 14 residues. CDR1 and CDR2 from the germline V gene are KGHSH and LQKENI. The junction had 3 bases not matched to a gene; V was cut back by 4 bases and J by 1 base. DNA of the CDR3: TGTGCCAGCTCACGACAGGGCAAGAACACTGAAGCTTTCTTT. This translates into CASSRQGKNTEAFF. Using reference TRBV18 and TRBJ1-1 for the parts outside the CDR3, the full variable domain is NAGVMQNPRHLVRRRGQEARLRCSPMKGHSHVYWYRQLPEEGLKFMVYLQKENIIDESGMPKERFSAEFPKEGPSILRIQQVVRGDSAAYFCASSRQGKNTEAFFGQGTRLTVV.